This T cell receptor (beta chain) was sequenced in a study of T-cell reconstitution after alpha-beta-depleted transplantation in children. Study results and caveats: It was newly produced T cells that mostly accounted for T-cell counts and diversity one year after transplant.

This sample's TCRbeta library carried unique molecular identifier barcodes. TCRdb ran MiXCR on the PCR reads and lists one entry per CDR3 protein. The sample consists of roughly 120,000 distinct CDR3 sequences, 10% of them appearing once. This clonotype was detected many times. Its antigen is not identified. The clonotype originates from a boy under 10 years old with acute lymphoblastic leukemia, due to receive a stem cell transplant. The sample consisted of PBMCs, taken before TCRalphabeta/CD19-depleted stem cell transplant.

The DNA for the CDR3 is TGCAGTGCTAGTAAGGCTATGTACAATGAGCAGTTCTTC. It codes for CSASKAMYNEQFF. This chain uses TRBV20-1 with TRBJ2-1; D gene ambiguous. With 3 bases removed from V and 4 bases from J, the gap between germline ends came to 10 bases. The length of the CDR3 is 13 residues. The germline gives CDR1 DFQATT, CDR2 SNEGSKA (reference sequence).